This TCR beta chain was documented in a study of blood T cell repertoires in COVID-19. Study processing details: From reference gene primer amplification, estimates of nucleated cell counts were derived. Profiling relied on immunoSEQ multiplex PCR, and the TCRdb table lists in-frame clones only, not all of them. The V and J calls and the clone size are those of that table, but D and trimming were determined from the DNA. The data hold some 150,000 clones, with 75% to 85% observed a single time. This clone was seen just once. J lost 9 bases, V lost 4 bases, and 12 bases had no gene match. Germline CDR1 and CDR2: MDHEN and SYDVKM. The CDR3 consists of 15 residues.

The sample comprised peripheral blood. The chain is built from TRBV28 and TRBJ2-7, with 10 bases matching TRBD2. The receptor's source is a man in his fifties or sixties with acute or convalescent COVID-19. This CDR3 reads CASSSKSLAGGRQYF. The CDR3 DNA reads as TGTGCCAGCAGTTCTAAGTCGTTAGCGGGAGGCCGGCAGTACTTC.